This T cell receptor (beta chain) was recorded in a study of PD-1 blockade in classical Hodgkin lymphoma (dated by TCRdb to the early 2020s). Study-level background: Nivolumab dosing was 3 mg/kg intravenously every 2 weeks, continuing until either disease progression or unacceptable toxicity. A peripheral blood immune signature of response to PD-1 blockade in classical Hodgkin lymphoma was defined using TCR beta sequencing and CyTOF.

The trim is 4 bases for V and 3 bases for J, with a gap of 13 bases between the germline ends. CDR1 is given as SGHKS and CDR2 as YYEKEE, both from the germline V gene (reference sequence). Including the terminal cysteine and phenylalanine, the CDR3 comprises 14 residues. The retained sequence is limited to the CDR3, 42 bases, with the frame set at the first base. The time point label corresponds to: cycle 4 day 1 (C4D1), after more than five weeks of nivolumab. Every trial patient had relapsed following autologous stem cell transplantation, and prior brentuximab vedotin exposure was what differed among cohorts A, B and C. Magnetic negative selection with a Miltenyi CD4+ T cell isolation kit was used to purify CD4+ T cells from thawed PBMCs. The trial cohort was composed of approximately 60 patients with relapsed/refractory classical Hodgkin lymphoma, for whom complete response, partial response or progressive disease was recorded as best overall response. Trial patients were treated with single-agent nivolumab in the multi-cohort phase II CheckMate 205 trial. Best overall response was determined by an independent review committee according to the 2007 International Working Group response criteria. PBMCs from the trial were collected at three points: immediately before nivolumab initiation (C1D1), and during therapy at cycle 2 day 1 and cycle 4 day 1. Peripheral blood was collected in 8 mL Vacutainer Cell Preparation Tubes, from which PBMCs were isolated by centrifugation and then cryopreserved. Purified CD4+ and CD8+ fractions were prepared only for cases with an additional available PBMC sample. Magnetically labelled cells were depleted on LS columns in a quadroMACS separator, and the flow-through was collected as the purified fraction.

Genomic DNA was extracted with the Qiagen DNeasy kit from unsorted PBMCs and from negatively selected CD4+ and CD8+ fractions. TCR beta CDR3 regions were amplified by immunoSEQ multiplex PCR using primers annealing to V and J segments. A synthetic immune receptor repertoire was used to minimize amplification bias, and any remaining bias was removed computationally after sequencing. The original methods were these. Custom Python scripts were used to quantify repertoire diversity as the Shannon entropy index. The unsorted, CD4+ and CD8+ repertoires were each analyzed separately, with the exception of combined analyses, where CD4+ and CD8+ sequences were merged in silico. Clonal expansion was defined as at least a 2-fold frequency increase after treatment relative to C1D1, with a pseudocount of 0.5 for undetected baseline clones. Clones with 0 or 1 copy at C1D1 were classified as singleton clones, and clones with 2 or more copies were classified as non-singleton clones. Clones expanded in unsorted samples were assigned a CD4+, CD8+ or unknown annotation through matching of protein sequences in sorted samples from the same patient. Wilcoxon tests were applied to paired samples to test diversity changes from C1D1 to C4D1. TCRdb re-hosts the immuneACCESS table, in-frame sequences only. Its copies lack some clones; in the studies checked, an unresolved V gene accounts for under half of them, and the cause for the rest is not known. The V and J calls and clone size come from that table; D and trimming were worked out from the DNA. The table for this sample lists about 22,000 clones; about 70% of them were counted only once. The top ten clones comprise 1% to 1.5% of the sample.

Details on this clone: Its antigen is currently not known. No much larger clone exists at a distance of one base, and base qualities are not known.

General findings and caveats noted by the study authors: Lower diversity was observed in patients in whom nivolumab was started less than 1 year after ASCT, and these patients were excluded from later analyses so that confounding by immune reconstitution would be avoided. Baseline TCR diversity was reported to be lower in newly diagnosed patients than in healthy donors, and even lower in relapsed/refractory patients. Trial patients with a complete response had baseline diversity similar to that of newly diagnosed patients, while partial responders and progressors had significantly lower diversity. A significant rise by C4D1 was seen in CD4+ but not CD8+ TCR diversity (p=0.0027 vs p=0.16), with the rise being most apparent in complete responders (p=0.02). The study was limited to a single clinical trial cohort, and causes of repertoire differences, possibly disease activity or prior therapy, remained undefined.

The sequencing here drew on CD4+ T cells from blood, taken before the fourth cycle of nivolumab. The receptor comes from a human donor with classical Hodgkin lymphoma. The chain employs TRBV5-5 and TRBJ1-2, and the D gene may be TRBD1, 6 bases matching. CDR3 protein: CASSIHGQYYGYTF. In nucleotide form, the sequence is TGTGCCAGCAGCATTCACGGACAGTACTATGGCTACACCTTC.